The 15 T cell receptor beta chains listed next were all sequenced from one sample in a study of T cells in Graves' hyperthyroidism and ophthalmopathy (dated by TCRdb to about 2019). The library relied on multiplex PCR. Data came from an Illumina HiSeq 2000. The TCR beta CDR3 regions were amplified from RNA transcripts. For the first round of RT-PCR on the TCR CDR3, the HTBI primer set was used together with the Qiagen OneStep RT-PCR kit. The public reads were run again by TCRdb, first through fastp at Q25 and then through MiXCR, and only productive beta chains were kept. CDR3 protein duplicates are merged, each entry listing the most common genes and DNA. Present in this sample are 250,000 or so distinct CDR3 sequences, 15% to 20% of which were seen just once. The ten largest make up 28% of the sample. Sample: blood. The receptors come from a woman under 30 with Graves' ophthalmopathy.

The chain joins TRBV29-1 to TRBJ2-1; TRBD2 matches at 12 bases. Germline loops: CDR1 SQVTM, CDR2 ANQGSEA. The ends lost 6 bases at V and 0 bases at J; junction bases unmatched: 15. The CDR3 sequence is 19 residues long. CDR3 DNA: TGCAGCGTCTCCTACCCCGGGACTAGCGGGTTCAGCTCCTACAATGAGCAGTTCTTC. Protein sequence: CSVSYPGTSGFSSYNEQFF.

This clonotype was counted ten times or more. V is TRBV11-2 and J is TRBJ2-6, with 9 bases aligning to TRBD1. CDR3 length: 17 amino acids. The trim removed 5 bases at V and 4 bases at J, leaving 9 bases unmatched. Germline assignment: CDR1 SGHAT and CDR2 FQNNGV. The CDR3 sequence is CASSPPGQGFGANVLTF. The CDR3 DNA reads as TGTGCCAGCAGCCCCCCGGGACAGGGATTCGGGGCCAACGTCCTGACTTTC.

The genes are TRBV19 and TRBJ2-5; 11 bases match TRBD2. This CDR3 contains 16 residues. V gave up 5 bases and J gave up 4 bases; unmatched junction bases: 9. Per the germline V gene, CDR1 is LNHDA and CDR2 is SQIVND (reference sequence). CDR3 nucleotide sequence: TGTGCCAGTAGTTCCCGGTATAGCGGGAGGGGAGAGACCCAGTACTTC. It specifies CASSSRYSGRGETQYF. Looking up the rest from reference TRBV19 and TRBJ2-5 gives the full variable domain: DGGITQSPKYLFRKEGQNVTLSCEQNLNHDAMYWYRQDPGQGLRLIYYSQIVNDFQKGDIAEGYSVSREKKESFPLTVTSAQKNPTAFYLCASSSRYSGRGETQYFGPGTRLLVL.

This clonotype was seen ten or more times. The CDR3 protein is CASSEGTSTDTQYF. Written as DNA, the CDR3 is TGTGCCAGCAGTGAAGGGACTAGCACAGATACGCAGTATTTT. The J gene is TRBJ2-3, the V gene TRBV2; tentatively, D is TRBD2 (5 bases). From germline, CDR1 is SNHLY and CDR2 FYNNEI. Trimming removed 1 base from V and 0 bases from J, with 5 bases in between. The CDR3 contains 14 residues. Based on the CDR3 plus reference TRBV2 and TRBJ2-3, the full variable domain is EPEVTQTPSHQVTQMGQEVILRCVPISNHLYFYWYRQILGQKVEFLVSFYNNEISEKSEIFDDQFSVERPDGSNFTLKIRSTKLEDSAMYFCASSEGTSTDTQYFGPGTRLTVL.

This clonotype was detected many times. The V call is TRBV18, the J call TRBJ2-7, with TRBD2 identical over 8 bases. Germline CDR1 KGHSH, CDR2 LQKENI. The V gene end was trimmed by 3 bases and the J gene end by 3 bases; junction bases not matched to a gene: 10. The CDR3 runs 16 residues. CDR3 loop: CASSPRLGRGVYEQYF. The DNA of the CDR3 is TGTGCCAGCTCACCCCGATTGGGGCGGGGGGTCTACGAGCAGTACTTC.

This clonotype was recorded at least ten times. The rearrangement joins TRBV7-2 to TRBJ1-5, with 8 nucleotides matching TRBD1. The germline gives CDR1 SGHTA, CDR2 FQGNSA. The trim removed 5 bases at V and 5 bases at J, leaving 2 bases unmatched. This CDR3 contains 13 residues. CDR3 sequence: CASSTDRDQPQHF. As DNA, the CDR3 is TGTGCCAGCAGCACGGACAGGGATCAGCCCCAGCATTTT.

This clonotype occurred many times. This chain links TRBV20-1 with TRBJ2-7; tentatively, D is TRBD1 (5 bases). There are 12 residues in the CDR3. Trimming took 4 bases from V and 3 from J, leaving 10 bases between them. Germline assignment: CDR1 DFQATT and CDR2 SNEGSKA (reference sequence). CDR3 in DNA: TGCAGTGCTAAAGAAGACAGCTACGAGCAGTACTTC. Translation: CSAKEDSYEQYF.

Ten or more counts support this clonotype. The CDR3 reads CASSQALDMGRELFF. DNA for the CDR3: TGCGCCAGCAGCCAAGCTTTGGACATGGGGAGGGAGCTGTTTTTT. The chain carries TRBV4-1 and TRBJ2-2, with D possibly matching TRBD1 (5 bases). Between the trimmed V and J ends, which lost 1 base and 9 bases, there was a span of 15 bases. This CDR3 contains 15 residues. Germline V gene sequence: CDR1 MGHRA, CDR2 YSYEKL.

V and J are TRBV15 and TRBJ2-1; D perhaps matches TRBD2 (5 bases). CDR1 is LNHNV and CDR2 is YYDKDF in the germline V gene (reference sequence). Trimming cost V 4 bases and J 2 bases, with 15 bases left between them. The CDR3 sequence is 16 residues long. The CDR3 region is CATSKPPRDPYNEQFF. The CDR3, as DNA: TGTGCCACCAGCAAGCCACCACGGGATCCCTACAATGAGCAGTTCTTC.

This clonotype was picked up many times. The chain couples TRBV6-4 to TRBJ2-2, with 7 bases fitting TRBD2. The CDR3 sequence is 15 residues long. Trimming removed 6 bases from V and 6 bases from J; junction bases left unmatched: 10. Germline assignment: CDR1 MRHNA and CDR2 SNTAGT. The CDR3 reads CASSPAAGRSGELFF. In nucleotides, the CDR3 is TGTGCCAGCAGCCCTGCAGCGGGAAGGTCCGGGGAGCTGTTTTTT.

On this clonotype itself: This may arise from a read error, as a much more abundant clone is one base away. This chain uses TRBV3-1 with TRBJ2-7; D is unresolved. The end of the DNA is better explained by TRBJ2-1, so the J call may be wrong. The germline V gene encodes CDR1 LGHDT and CDR2 YNNKEL (reference sequence). CDR3 size: 13 residues. The CDR3: CASSPEPHYEQFF. In DNA, the CDR3 is TGTGCCAGCAGCCCAGAACCACACTACGAGCAGTTCTTC.

This clonotype occurred many times. The CDR3 coding sequence is TGTGCCAGCAGGCCGGGACAGGGAGGTTACGAGCAGTACTTC. Amino acids: CASRPGQGGYEQYF. The rearrangement joins TRBV6-1 to TRBJ2-7, with TRBD1 matching over 9 bases. The germline V gene has CDR1 MNHNS and CDR2 SASEGT. V lost 6 bases and J lost 4; bases outside the gene matches: 7. This CDR3 contains 14 residues.

This clonotype was counted ten times or more. The chain recombines TRBV2 with TRBJ2-7; D gene unclear. Between the trimmed V and J ends, which lost 6 bases and 0 bases, there was a span of 18 bases. The CDR3 totals 16 residues. CDR1 and CDR2 (germline): SNHLY, FYNNEI. CDR3 in DNA: TGTGCCAGCAGCCTGGAGTCTCCTTCCAGCTCCTACGAGCAGTACTTC. Protein: CASSLESPSSSYEQYF.

There are a few counts of this clonotype. This chain uses TRBV4-1 with TRBJ2-2, with a weak D call TRBD2 (5 bases). There are 17 residues in the CDR3. The V and J ends lost 2 bases and 1 base respectively, with 14 bases between them. Per germline, CDR1 MGHRA and CDR2 YSYEKL. The CDR3 region has the DNA TGCGCCAGCAGCCAACCCGGGAAGGGTTTGAACACCGGGGAGCTGTTTTTT. It encodes CASSQPGKGLNTGELFF.

This clonotype was counted ten times or more. The rearrangement joins TRBV4-1 to TRBJ2-3, with a tentative D call TRBD1 (6 bases). Germline V gives CDR1 MGHRA, CDR2 YSYEKL. Between the trimmed V and J ends, which lost 0 bases and 0 bases, there was a span of 13 bases. The CDR3 sequence is 17 residues long. The CDR3 DNA is TGCGCCAGCAGCCAAGAAGGGGGAAGTAGGAGCACAGATACGCAGTATTTT. It encodes CASSQEGGSRSTDTQYF.